The source of this TCR beta chain is a study of cytomegalovirus exposure and HLA in healthy donors. Study-wide background: A data release that came early held tens of millions of unique TCRs from HLA-typed donors. Study-wide results and limits: Further analysis was carried out later, and it showed several of the most significant clusters appearing linked to common viral pathogens.

The PCR contained 60 Vbeta and 13 Jbeta primers. Using immunoSEQ multiplex PCR, the repertoire was profiled, and TCRdb retains in-frame clones only, with some absent. The sample holds roughly 200,000 clones; around 76% are singletons and the top ten take roughly 2%. Turning to this clone: The antigen is not known.

Germline CDR1 reads SNHLY; CDR2 reads FYNNEI. The CDR3 contains 17 residues. Trimming removed 6 bases from V and 2 bases from J; junction bases left unmatched: 11. The clonotype originates from a man aged 25 to 40 in good health and CMV-seronegative. The chain joins TRBV2 to TRBJ2-3, with TRBD1 matching 10 bases. The sequencing input was PBMCs. The CDR3 is CASRGLDRGQPTDTQYF. CDR3 DNA sequence: TGTGCCAGCAGGGGGCTCGACAGGGGGCAACCCACAGATACGCAGTATTTT. The whole variable domain, filled in from reference TRBV2 and TRBJ2-3, reads EPEVTQTPSHQVTQMGQEVILRCVPISNHLYFYWYRQILGQKVEFLVSFYNNEISEKSEIFDDQFSVERPDGSNFTLKIRSTKLEDSAMYFCASRGLDRGQPTDTQYFGPGTRLTVL.